This T cell receptor beta chain was captured by sequencing in a study of blood T cell repertoires in COVID-19 (dated by TCRdb to 2018 to 2020). General notes on the study: Samples covering the acute and convalescent phases of COVID-19 were provided by collaborators in the United States, Italy and Spain. A de-identified subject ID, COVID-19 status, age in years and sex were almost always included in the sample metadata. The samples were drawn from the first 160 participants of the ongoing ImmuneRACE study and from some 1,300 subjects provided by 6 global collaborators. The prospective study material was composed of cDNA or gDNA derived from T cells, B-cell-depleted T cells, or PBMCs. HLA class I and class II types, where available, came from metadata supplied by the sample provider rather than from assay-based typing. A freely available public database, intended as a resource for researchers studying the immune response to SARS-CoV-2, is where the repertoires were released. The dataset comprised deeply sampled blood TCRbeta repertoires from subjects exposed to, actively infected with, or recovered from COVID-19.

Each collaborating institution followed its own protocols to collect whole blood in K2EDTA tubes. For TCRbeta analysis, collaborators shipped samples in one of three forms: frozen whole blood, isolated PBMCs, or DNA extracted from either of those sample types. The CDR3 contains 16 residues, cysteine and phenylalanine counted. Just CDR3 DNA is preserved here, 48 bases in frame from base 1. V ends up 4 bases short and J 0 bases short, with an unmatched junction base count of 9. From the germline V gene, CDR1 is SGHRS and CDR2 is YFSETQ. About this clone: Its antigen specificity is not known. Qualities for individual bases were not recorded, and no much larger clone is one base off.

TCRbeta CDR3 regions were amplified from genomic DNA using the immunoSEQ Assay, a bias-controlled multiplex PCR. The paper's data handling went like this. Nucleated cell counts per sample were estimated from amplification of reference gene primers within the assay. To quantify the absolute abundance of each unique TCRbeta CDR3 rearrangement, sequence reads were collapsed and filtered. For each sample, productive Simpson clonality was calculated as the square root of Simpson's diversity index over productive rearrangements. This is the immuneACCESS table as TCRdb keeps it, with only in-frame sequences that have V and J called. A part of the clones is gone; compared with another copy, unresolved V genes explain less than half, and the rest is unexplained. V, J and clone size are taken as reported in that table, and D and trimming were inferred from the DNA itself. The sample contains roughly 66,000 clones, approximately 83% of them found a single time. Together, the top ten hold about 4.4% of the sample.

What the authors observed across the whole study: The quantity of clinical and demographic metadata differed by source and by participant and was supplied without curation.

The material sequenced was peripheral blood. The source is a woman aged 60-75 years with acute or convalescent COVID-19. Here the chain combines TRBV5-1 and TRBJ2-7; TRBD2 fits 8 bases in the junction. The CDR3: CASSDHGAGGSYEQYF. Here is the DNA: TGCGCCAGCAGCGACCACGGGGCGGGGGGCTCCTACGAGCAGTACTTC.